This is a list of T cell receptor beta chains from one sample in a study of shared clonotypes between healthy human individuals. The protocol was immunoSEQ multiplex PCR, while the TCRdb copy is restricted to in-frame clones and leaves out a portion. This repertoire shows 950,000 to 1,300,000 clones, roughly 80% found once; its top ten account for about 1.4%. Sequenced: memory CD4+ T cells sorted from blood. These receptors were taken from a man in his late teens or twenties in good health. The CDR3 runs from the conserved cysteine through the conserved F or W. Fields, in order: D gene, J gene, V gene, clone size, CDR3 DNA, CDR3 protein. A D gene is named only where the DNA matches it firmly. Where a row states a size, it is once, few, many or the class of an expanded clone; other rows omit it.

D: NA; J: TRBJ1-5; V: TRBV6-6; size: NA; DNA: TGTGCCAGCAGTTATTCCGACGGGCCCCAGCATTTT; CDR3: CASSYSDGPQHF
D: TRBD1; J: TRBJ1-5; V: TRBV6-5; size: NA; DNA: TGTGCCAGCAGTTCTCTTGGGACAGGACAGCCCCAGCATTTT; CDR3: CASSSLGTGQPQHF
D: NA; J: TRBJ2-7; V: TRBV6-5; size: NA; DNA: TGTGCCAGCGGAACCCCCGACTCCTACGAGCAGTACTTC; CDR3: CASGTPDSYEQYF
D: TRBD1; J: TRBJ2-1; V: TRBV9; size: NA; DNA: TGTGCCAGCAGCCCCAGACAGGGGGCACCCTACAATGAGCAGTTCTTC; CDR3: CASSPRQGAPYNEQFF
D: NA; J: TRBJ1-5; V: TRBV10-1; size: NA; DNA: TGCGCCAGCAGTCGGGGGGTTGATCAGCCCCAGCATTTT; CDR3: CASSRGVDQPQHF
D: NA; J: TRBJ1-3; V: TRBV9; size: NA; DNA: TGTGCCAGCAGCTCGGGACGGTCCTACTCTGGAAACACCATATATTTT; CDR3: CASSSGRSYSGNTIYF
D: TRBD2; J: TRBJ2-5; V: TRBV7-9; size: few; DNA: TGTGCCAGCAGCTTACTTAGCGGGGGGGCCAGGGAGACCCAGTACTTC; CDR3: CASSLLSGGARETQYF
D: NA; J: TRBJ1-5; V: TRBV5-6; size: NA; DNA: TGTGCCAGCAGCTTGTCGAGATGGCAGGGCAATCAGCCCCAGCATTTT; CDR3: CASSLSRWQGNQPQHF
D: NA; J: TRBJ1-6; V: TRBV30; size: NA; DNA: TGTGCCTGGAGTGCGTTATCATATGCACCCCTCCACTTT; CDR3: CAWSALSYAPLHF
D: TRBD1; J: TRBJ2-2; V: TRBV19; size: few; DNA: TGTGCCAGTAGTATCGGCAGGGGGAGTTTGAACACCGGGGAGCTGTTTTTT; CDR3: CASSIGRGSLNTGELFF
D: TRBD1; J: TRBJ2-2; V: TRBV5-1; size: NA; DNA: TGCGCCAGCAGCCGTGGGACAGGGGCGGACACCGGGGAGCTGTTTTTT; CDR3: CASSRGTGADTGELFF
D: NA; J: TRBJ2-7; V: TRBV2; size: NA; DNA: TGTGCCAGCAAAGAACTCCCCTACGAGCAGTACTTC; CDR3: CASKELPYEQYF
D: TRBD2; J: TRBJ2-7; V: TRBV18; size: NA; DNA: TGTGCCAGCTCACCTGAGACGGGACTAGCGGGAAGCGAGCAGTACTTC; CDR3: CASSPETGLAGSEQYF
D: NA; J: TRBJ1-5; V: TRBV6-1; size: NA; DNA: TGTGCGGATTTGAAAGAGAAGTTAGGAAATCAGCCCCAGCATTTT; CDR3: CADLKEKLGNQPQHF
D: TRBD2; J: TRBJ2-4; V: TRBV19; size: NA; DNA: TGTGCCAGTAGTATTGGGGGAGTGGAAGCGGGAGGGTTGCACATTCAGTACTTC; CDR3: CASSIGGVEAGGLHIQYF
D: NA; J: TRBJ2-6; V: TRBV6-1; size: NA; DNA: TGTGCCAGCAGTGAACGAGGGTCTGGGGCCAACGTCCTGACTTTC; CDR3: CASSERGSGANVLTF
D: NA; J: TRBJ2-7; V: TRBV5-1; size: NA; DNA: TGCGCCAGCACGGGGGTTGTTCCCTACGAGCAGTACTTC; CDR3: CASTGVVPYEQYF
D: NA; J: TRBJ1-5; V: TRBV2; size: NA; DNA: TGTGCCAGCAACAGGGAGAGCAATCAGCCCCAGCATTTT; CDR3: CASNRESNQPQHF
D: TRBD2; J: TRBJ2-1; V: TRBV30; size: NA; DNA: TGTGCCTCCGCCGGGGGGGTCGGGTCCTACAATGAGCAGTTCTTC; CDR3: CASAGGVGSYNEQFF
D: NA; J: TRBJ2-1; V: TRBV7-2; size: NA; DNA: TGTGCCAGCAGCCTTTACAGGGACAATGAGCAGTTCTTC; CDR3: CASSLYRDNEQFF
D: NA; J: TRBJ2-2; V: TRBV5-6; size: NA; DNA: TGTGCCAGCAGCTTGGGGAGGGCCAATGTGAACACCGGGGAGCTGTTTTTT; CDR3: CASSLGRANVNTGELFF
D: NA; J: TRBJ2-1; V: TRBV7-2; size: NA; DNA: TGTGCCAGCAGCTTAATTGTACACAATGAGCAGTTCTTC; CDR3: CASSLIVHNEQFF
D: NA; J: TRBJ1-5; V: TRBV5-1; size: NA; DNA: TGCGCCAGCAGCTTAAGACAGGTTGATCAGCCCCAGCATTTT; CDR3: CASSLRQVDQPQHF
D: TRBD2; J: TRBJ2-7; V: TRBV6-5; size: NA; DNA: TGTGCCAGCCGACTCGGCGGGGGGGCGTACGAGCAGTACTTC; CDR3: CASRLGGGAYEQYF
D: NA; J: TRBJ2-3; V: TRBV27; size: NA; DNA: TGTGCCAGCAGTTCCTCGGGACTGCCCAGGGTAGATACGCAGTATTTT; CDR3: CASSSSGLPRVDTQYF
D: NA; J: TRBJ2-5; V: TRBV5-1; size: NA; DNA: TGCGCCAGCAGCAGGGGTTCTCATCAAGAGACCCAGTACTTC; CDR3: CASSRGSHQETQYF
D: TRBD2; J: TRBJ2-2; V: TRBV6-6; size: NA; DNA: TGTGCCAGCAGCCCGGGACTAGCGGGATCCGGGGAGCTGTTTTTT; CDR3: CASSPGLAGSGELFF
D: NA; J: TRBJ2-5; V: TRBV7-9; size: NA; DNA: TGTGCCAGCAGCTTATCGGGACGGAAGGGAGAAGAGACCCAGTACTTC; CDR3: CASSLSGRKGEETQYF
D: TRBD1; J: TRBJ1-2; V: TRBV6-1; size: NA; DNA: TGTGCCAGCAGTGGACAAACCCCGGGACAGGGAAATGGCTACACCTTC; CDR3: CASSGQTPGQGNGYTF
D: TRBD2; J: TRBJ2-2; V: TRBV6-6; size: NA; DNA: TGTGCCAGCATCATAGCGGGAGGGAACACCGGGGAGCTGTTTTTT; CDR3: CASIIAGGNTGELFF
D: NA; J: TRBJ2-3; V: TRBV29-1; size: NA; DNA: TGCAGCGTTGGTATGGGCTGGAGTCTATCAGATACGCAGTATTTT; CDR3: CSVGMGWSLSDTQYF
D: TRBD1; J: TRBJ1-5; V: TRBV19; size: few; DNA: TGTGCCAGTAGTCCGGCGACAGGGTACAATCAGCCCCAGCATTTT; CDR3: CASSPATGYNQPQHF
D: TRBD1; J: TRBJ2-7; V: TRBV5-5; size: NA; DNA: TGTGCCAGCAGCTTGGAACAGGGGCCCACCTACGAGCAGTACTTC; CDR3: CASSLEQGPTYEQYF
D: NA; J: TRBJ2-1; V: TRBV5-8; size: few; DNA: TGTGCCAGCACCCGGGGGGACACTAACTACAATGAGCAGTTCTTC; CDR3: CASTRGDTNYNEQFF
D: NA; J: TRBJ2-6; V: TRBV4-3; size: NA; DNA: TGCGCCAGCAGCCAAGATTGGATCCCTGGGCGGTCTGGGGCCAACGTCCTGACTTTC; CDR3: CASSQDWIPGRSGANVLTF
D: NA; J: TRBJ1-2; V: TRBV9; size: NA; DNA: TGTGCCAGCAGCTCCCCACCGGTCCTCGGCTACACCTTC; CDR3: CASSSPPVLGYTF
D: NA; J: TRBJ2-5; V: TRBV12-5; size: few; DNA: TGTGCTAGTGGTTTAGCCCTGGGTGGAGGAGAGACCCAGTACTTC; CDR3: CASGLALGGGETQYF
D: NA; J: TRBJ1-2; V: TRBV28; size: NA; DNA: TGTGCCAGCAGTACCTATAGTGGCTACACCTTC; CDR3: CASSTYSGYTF
D: TRBD1; J: TRBJ2-7; V: TRBV9; size: NA; DNA: TGTGCCAGCAGCCCCCTGGGACAGGGGGCCTACGAGCAGTACTTC; CDR3: CASSPLGQGAYEQYF
D: NA; J: TRBJ2-7; V: TRBV6-5; size: NA; DNA: TGTGCCAGCAGCTTCCCAGGTGTCGCCGAGCAGTACTTC; CDR3: CASSFPGVAEQYF
D: TRBD1; J: TRBJ1-2; V: TRBV27; size: NA; DNA: TGTGCCAGCAGCCCGCTCCGGGACAGGGGACCCTATGGCTACACCTTC; CDR3: CASSPLRDRGPYGYTF
D: TRBD1; J: TRBJ2-7; V: TRBV7-9; size: NA; DNA: TGTGCCAGCGGAATGGACAGGCCCCCGTACGAGCAGTACTTC; CDR3: CASGMDRPPYEQYF
D: NA; J: TRBJ2-7; V: TRBV6-1; size: NA; DNA: TGTGCCAGCAGAGACTTATTAGGAGAGCAGTACTTC; CDR3: CASRDLLGEQYF
D: TRBD2; J: TRBJ2-5; V: TRBV29-1; size: NA; DNA: TGCAGCGTTGCGCCCCCCCCGCAACTAGCGGGAGCAGAGACCCAGTACTTC; CDR3: CSVAPPPQLAGAETQYF
D: TRBD1; J: TRBJ2-2; V: TRBV29-1; size: NA; DNA: TGCAGCGCCAAACAGGGGGCAAAGACCGGGGAGCTGTTTTTT; CDR3: CSAKQGAKTGELFF
D: NA; J: TRBJ2-2; V: TRBV7-9; size: NA; DNA: TGTGCAGTGAGAAGGGGGAACACCGGGGAGCTGTTTTTT; CDR3: CAVRRGNTGELFF
D: TRBD2; J: TRBJ2-7; V: TRBV11-2; size: NA; DNA: TGTGCCAGCAGCTTAGATACACTAGCGGGGGGGTACGAGCAGTACTTC; CDR3: CASSLDTLAGGYEQYF
D: TRBD1; J: TRBJ2-7; V: TRBV5-1; size: NA; DNA: TGCGCCAGCAGCTTGGGGACCTCTACAGGGGGCATCGGAGAGCAGTACTTC; CDR3: CASSLGTSTGGIGEQYF
D: NA; J: TRBJ1-4; V: TRBV10-3; size: once; DNA: TGTGCCATCTCCATGCGTGGTGGGTCTAATGAAAAACTGTTTTTT; CDR3: CAISMRGGSNEKLFF
D: NA; J: TRBJ1-2; V: TRBV10-3; size: NA; DNA: TGTGCCATCAGTGAGTCGGGCCAGTTAAACTATGGCTACACCTTC; CDR3: CAISESGQLNYGYTF
D: NA; J: TRBJ2-5; V: TRBV18; size: NA; DNA: TGTGCCAGCTCACCCCGAGATACTGGGACCCAGTACTTC; CDR3: CASSPRDTGTQYF
D: NA; J: TRBJ1-4; V: TRBV7-9; size: NA; DNA: TGTGCCAGCAGCTTAATGATTGGGGATGAAAAACTGTTTTTT; CDR3: CASSLMIGDEKLFF
D: TRBD1; J: TRBJ1-1; V: TRBV6-5; size: NA; DNA: TGTGCCAGCATTCAACCGACAGGGGGTGGCACTGAAGCTTTCTTT; CDR3: CASIQPTGGGTEAFF
D: TRBD1; J: TRBJ2-4; V: TRBV7-2; size: once; DNA: TGTGCCAGCAGCGTCCGGGACAGGGGGCAGTTATTTGCCAAAAACATTCAGTACTTC; CDR3: CASSVRDRGQLFAKNIQYF
D: TRBD2; J: TRBJ2-7; V: TRBV18; size: NA; DNA: TGTGCCAGCTCACCCCTGACTAGCGGGGGATCCTACGAGCAGTACTTC; CDR3: CASSPLTSGGSYEQYF
D: TRBD2; J: TRBJ2-1; V: TRBV6-5; size: few; DNA: TGTGCCAGCAGCCTTGGACTAGCGGGGGTCAATGAGCAGTTCTTC; CDR3: CASSLGLAGVNEQFF
D: NA; J: TRBJ2-3; V: TRBV5-4; size: few; DNA: TGTGCCAGCAGCTCCTCCACAGATACGCAGTATTTT; CDR3: CASSSSTDTQYF
D: TRBD1; J: TRBJ2-7; V: TRBV6-1; size: NA; DNA: TGTGCCAGCAGTGAACAGGGACAGGGTTTCTCCGAGCAGTACTTC; CDR3: CASSEQGQGFSEQYF